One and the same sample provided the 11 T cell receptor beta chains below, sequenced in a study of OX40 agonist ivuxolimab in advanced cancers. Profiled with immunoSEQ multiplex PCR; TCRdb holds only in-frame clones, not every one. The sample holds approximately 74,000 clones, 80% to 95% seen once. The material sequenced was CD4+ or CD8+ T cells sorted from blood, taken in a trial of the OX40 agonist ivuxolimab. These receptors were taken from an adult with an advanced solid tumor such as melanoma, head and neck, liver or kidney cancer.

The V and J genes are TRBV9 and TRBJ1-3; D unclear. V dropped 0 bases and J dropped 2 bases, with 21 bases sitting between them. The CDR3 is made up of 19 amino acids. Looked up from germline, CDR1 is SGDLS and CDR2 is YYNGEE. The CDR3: CASSVEMGGSGSPGNTIYF. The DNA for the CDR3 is TGTGCCAGCAGCGTAGAAATGGGTGGGTCGGGATCTCCTGGAAACACCATATATTTT.

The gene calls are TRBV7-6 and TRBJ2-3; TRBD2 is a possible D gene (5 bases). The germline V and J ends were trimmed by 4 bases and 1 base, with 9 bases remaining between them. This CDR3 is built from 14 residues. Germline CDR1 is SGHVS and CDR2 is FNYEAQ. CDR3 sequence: CASSSHGGTDTQYF. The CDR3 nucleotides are TGTGCCAGCAGCTCCCACGGGGGCACAGATACGCAGTATTTT.

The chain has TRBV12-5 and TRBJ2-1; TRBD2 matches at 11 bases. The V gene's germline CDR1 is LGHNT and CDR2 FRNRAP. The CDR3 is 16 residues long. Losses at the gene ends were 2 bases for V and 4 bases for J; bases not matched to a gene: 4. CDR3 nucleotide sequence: TGTGCTAGTGGTTTGCTGGTAGCGGGAGGGTACAATGAGCAGTTCTTC. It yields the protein CASGLLVAGGYNEQFF.

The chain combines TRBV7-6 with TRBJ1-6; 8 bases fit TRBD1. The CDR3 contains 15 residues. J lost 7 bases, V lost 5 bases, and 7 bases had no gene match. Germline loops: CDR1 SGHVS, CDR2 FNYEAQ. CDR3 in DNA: TGTGCCAGCAGCGACATACAGGGGGTGAATTCACCCCTCCACTTT. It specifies CASSDIQGVNSPLHF.

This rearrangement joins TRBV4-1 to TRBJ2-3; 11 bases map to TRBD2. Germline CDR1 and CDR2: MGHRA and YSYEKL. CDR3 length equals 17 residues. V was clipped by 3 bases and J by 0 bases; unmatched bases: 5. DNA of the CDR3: TGCGCCAGCAGCCATCCCATAGCGGGAGGGAGCACAGATACGCAGTATTTT. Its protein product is CASSHPIAGGSTDTQYF.

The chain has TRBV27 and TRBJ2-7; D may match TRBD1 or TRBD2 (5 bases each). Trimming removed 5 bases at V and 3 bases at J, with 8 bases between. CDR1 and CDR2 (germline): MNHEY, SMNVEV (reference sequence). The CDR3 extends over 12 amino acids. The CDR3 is CASSPGLYEQYF. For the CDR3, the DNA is TGTGCCAGCAGTCCGGGGCTCTACGAGCAGTACTTC.

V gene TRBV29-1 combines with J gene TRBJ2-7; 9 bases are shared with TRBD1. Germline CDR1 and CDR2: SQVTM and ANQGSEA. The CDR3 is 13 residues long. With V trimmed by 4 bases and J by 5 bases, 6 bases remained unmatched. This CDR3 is CSVVSTGGDEQYF. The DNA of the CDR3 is TGCAGCGTTGTGTCGACAGGGGGGGACGAGCAGTACTTC.

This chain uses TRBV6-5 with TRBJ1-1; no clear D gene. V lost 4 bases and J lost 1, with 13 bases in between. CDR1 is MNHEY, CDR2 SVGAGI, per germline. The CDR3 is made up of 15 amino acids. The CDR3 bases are TGTGCCAGCAGTTTTGACGTGGGGAGGAACACTGAAGCTTTCTTT. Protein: CASSFDVGRNTEAFF.

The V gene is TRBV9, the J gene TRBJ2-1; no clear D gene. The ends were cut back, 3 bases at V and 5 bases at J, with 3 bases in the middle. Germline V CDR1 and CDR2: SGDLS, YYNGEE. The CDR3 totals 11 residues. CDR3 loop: CASSANNEQFF. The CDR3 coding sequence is TGTGCCAGCAGCGCTAACAATGAGCAGTTCTTC.

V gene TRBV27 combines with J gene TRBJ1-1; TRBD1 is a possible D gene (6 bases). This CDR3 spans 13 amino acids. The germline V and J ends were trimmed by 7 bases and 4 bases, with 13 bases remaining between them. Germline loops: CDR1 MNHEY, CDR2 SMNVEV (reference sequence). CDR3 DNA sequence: TGTGCCAGCACCCGGGGGGGCCCCACTGAAGCTTTCTTT. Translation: CASTRGGPTEAFF.

In nucleotides, the CDR3 is TGTGCCAGCAGTCCGGGAACGAACACTGAAGCTTTCTTT. Translating gives CASSPGTNTEAFF. This chain connects TRBV6-5 to TRBJ1-1; D not certain. This CDR3 comprises 13 residues. V lost 5 bases, J lost 1 base, and 8 bases lay in between. Germline CDR1 reads MNHEY; CDR2 reads SVGAGI.